Listed below are T cell receptor beta chains from one sample, sequenced in a study of blood T cell repertoires in COVID-19. Assay: immunoSEQ multiplex PCR; the TCRdb copy retains only in-frame clones and omits some. The sample yields 250,000 or so clones, roughly nine tenths seen once. The source material was PBMCs or T cells enriched from blood (not recorded which). The source of these receptors is a human donor in a cohort exposed to, infected with or recovered from COVID-19 (not recorded which). The donor label of this sample is uncertain. CDR3s leave out the opening cysteine and the closing phenylalanine or tryptophan.

TRBJ2-2 TRBV5-1 ASRRSGGDTGELF
TRBJ2-1 TRBV4-2 ASSQEGGALGNEQF
TRBJ2-1 TRBV5-1 ASSLRSGGPSSYNEQF
TRBJ2-2 TRBV11-3 ASSRGWGDTGELF
TRBJ1-2 TRBV9 ASSADRVGYGYT
TRBJ1-4 TRBV6-4 ASSLSGGSANEKLF
TRBJ2-5 TRBV14 ASSRLQGSGETQY
TRBJ2-1 TRBV10-2 ASRGGNYNEQF
TRBJ1-1 TRBV10-3 AISVLPGQGNTEAF
TRBJ1-2 TRBV30 AWSVLLEGYT
TRBJ2-3 TRBV9 ASSVAPGGRTDTQY
TRBJ1-2 TRBV4-1 ASSQVSSWQARGNYGYT
TRBJ1-1 TRBV11-2 ASSGDRTAF
TRBJ2-1 TRBV11-1 ASSLQGTGSHEQF
TRBJ1-3 TRBV30 AWSVSGNTIY
TRBJ1-2 TRBV30 AWSRFTGSYGYT
TRBJ1-1 TRBV9 ASSVEAGLEEAF
TRBJ2-5 TRBV7-8 ASSLAQETQY
TRBJ1-3 TRBV10-3 ATSGAGGNTIY
TRBJ2-3 TRBV11-3 ASSQGTSEADTQY
TRBJ2-7 TRBV5-1 ASSLRDRGFGEQY
TRBJ2-7 TRBV30 AWGRQGLTYEQY
TRBJ1-2 TRBV20-1 SAARESYT
TRBJ1-1 TRBV6-5 ASTLLQGENTEAF
TRBJ2-7 TRBV30 AWSVLAGKEQY
TRBJ2-5 TRBV9 ASSVVGGETQY
TRBJ2-3 TRBV29-1 SVVPRGADTQY
TRBJ1-3 TRBV5-5 ASSVLTVSGNTIY
TRBJ1-4 TRBV5-1 ASSLRGVATNEKLF
TRBJ2-7 TRBV2 ASSLGYGYEQY
TRBJ1-6 TRBV7-8 ASSFNWDSLIHSPLH
TRBJ2-6 TRBV7-9 ASSSSGGLGANVLT
TRBJ2-6 TRBV15 ATSRADRAASGANVLT
TRBJ1-2 TRBV6-5 ASSPRDIYGYT
TRBJ2-2 TRBV28 ASRGQGESKNTGELF
TRBJ1-1 TRBV5-6 ASSNSGQEVFGTEAF
TRBJ2-2 TRBV24-1 ATSSGSGELF
TRBJ2-7 TRBV18 ASSPGQGGSYEQY
TRBJ1-3 TRBV7-2 ASNRLEGVGNTIY
TRBJ1-2 TRBV29-1 SVGDSGGYT
TRBJ2-7 TRBV7-2 ASSNLGSSYEQY
TRBJ2-5 TRBV6-4 ASSPSGGASGQY
TRBJ1-3 TRBV6-2/TRBV6-3 ASSHHYRGQLSGNTIY
TRBJ1-2 TRBV29-1 SVDFGNGYT
TRBJ1-6 TRBV28 ASSLSSSYNSPLH
TRBJ1-4 TRBV6-5 ASSYSRTGGDEKLF
TRBJ1-2 TRBV19 ASEETGSYGYT
TRBJ1-3 TRBV4-3 ASSQDLTGLSGNTIY
TRBJ1-6 TRBV7-2 ASSPGQGASSPLH
TRBJ2-7 TRBV18 ASSSPFGVAYEQY
TRBJ2-7 TRBV6-1 ASSESTGSYEQY
TRBJ2-7 TRBV19 ASSNVARSEQY
TRBJ1-1 TRBV6-5 ASSSGLNTEAF
TRBJ1-1 TRBV12-3/TRBV12-4 ASSLKRETEAF
TRBJ1-3 TRBV5-1 ASSGGTSGNTIY